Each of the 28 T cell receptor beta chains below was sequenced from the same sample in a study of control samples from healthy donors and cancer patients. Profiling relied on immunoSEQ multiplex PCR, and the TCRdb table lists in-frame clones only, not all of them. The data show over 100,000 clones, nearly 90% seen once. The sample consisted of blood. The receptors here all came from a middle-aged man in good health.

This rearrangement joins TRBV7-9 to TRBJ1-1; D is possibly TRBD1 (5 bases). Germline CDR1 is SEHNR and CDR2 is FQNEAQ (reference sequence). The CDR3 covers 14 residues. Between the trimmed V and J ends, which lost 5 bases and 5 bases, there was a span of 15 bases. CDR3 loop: CASSRGRTSTEAFF. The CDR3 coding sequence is TGTGCCAGCAGCCGGGGACGGACTTCGACTGAAGCTTTCTTT.

The CDR3 DNA sequence: TGTGCCAGCAGCGTAGGGACAGGGTCTCGGACCATATATTTT. Protein product: CASSVGTGSRTIYF. The chain links TRBV9 to TRBJ1-3; 8 bases are a match to TRBD1. Germline CDR1 is SGDLS and CDR2 is YYNGEE. With V trimmed by 0 bases and J by 10 bases, 6 bases remained unmatched. The CDR3 has 14 amino acids.

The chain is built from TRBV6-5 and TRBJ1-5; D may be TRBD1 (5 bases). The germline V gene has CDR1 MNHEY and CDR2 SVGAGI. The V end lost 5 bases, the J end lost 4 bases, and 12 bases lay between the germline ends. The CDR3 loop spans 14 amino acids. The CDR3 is CASSQGIGNQPQHF. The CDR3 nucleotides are TGTGCCAGCAGTCAGGGTATTGGAAATCAGCCCCAGCATTTT.

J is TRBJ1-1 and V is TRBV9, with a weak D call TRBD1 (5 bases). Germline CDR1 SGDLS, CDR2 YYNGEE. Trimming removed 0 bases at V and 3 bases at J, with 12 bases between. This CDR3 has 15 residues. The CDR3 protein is CASSVGSGAYTEAFF. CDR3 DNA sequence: TGTGCCAGCAGCGTAGGATCTGGGGCGTACACTGAAGCTTTCTTT.

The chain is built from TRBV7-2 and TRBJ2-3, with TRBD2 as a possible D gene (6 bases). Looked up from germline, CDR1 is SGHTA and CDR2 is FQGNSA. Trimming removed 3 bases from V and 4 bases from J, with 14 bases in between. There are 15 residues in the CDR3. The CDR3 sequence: CASSFRGGSSDTQYF. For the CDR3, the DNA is TGTGCCAGCAGCTTCCGTGGGGGGTCCTCAGATACGCAGTATTTT.

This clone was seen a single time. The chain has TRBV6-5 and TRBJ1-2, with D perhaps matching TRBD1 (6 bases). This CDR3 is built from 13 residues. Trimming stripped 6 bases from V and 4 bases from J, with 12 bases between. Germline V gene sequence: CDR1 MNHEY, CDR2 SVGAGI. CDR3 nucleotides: TGTGCCAGCAGCCGCAGGGGCGGCTATGGCTACACCTTC. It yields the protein CASSRRGGYGYTF.

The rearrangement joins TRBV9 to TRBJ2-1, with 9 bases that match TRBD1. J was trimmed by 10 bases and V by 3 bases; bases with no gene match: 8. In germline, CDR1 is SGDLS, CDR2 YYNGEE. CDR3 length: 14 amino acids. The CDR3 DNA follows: TGTGCCAGCAGCGCCGGGACAGGGAATGGGGAGCAGTTCTTC. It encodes CASSAGTGNGEQFF.

CDR3 loop: CASNSRQVGFIGEAFF. The CDR3 DNA reads as TGTGCCAGCAATTCGAGGCAGGTAGGCTTCATTGGTGAAGCTTTCTTT. The chain is built from TRBV28 and TRBJ1-1; D is unresolved. CDR3 length: 16 amino acids. Germline lookup yields CDR1 MDHEN and CDR2 SYDVKM. V was pared by 7 bases and J by 7 bases, with 25 bases between.

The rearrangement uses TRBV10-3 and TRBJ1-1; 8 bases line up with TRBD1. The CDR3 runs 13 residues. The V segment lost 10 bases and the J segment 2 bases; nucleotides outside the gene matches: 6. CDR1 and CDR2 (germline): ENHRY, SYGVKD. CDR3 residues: CATLDRANTEAFF. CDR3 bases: TGTGCCACCCTGGACAGGGCCAACACTGAAGCTTTCTTT.

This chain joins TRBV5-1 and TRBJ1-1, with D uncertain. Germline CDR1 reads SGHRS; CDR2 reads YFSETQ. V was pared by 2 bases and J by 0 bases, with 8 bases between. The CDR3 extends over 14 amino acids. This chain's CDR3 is CASSFGPMNTEAFF. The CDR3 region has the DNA TGCGCCAGCAGCTTTGGACCAATGAACACTGAAGCTTTCTTT.

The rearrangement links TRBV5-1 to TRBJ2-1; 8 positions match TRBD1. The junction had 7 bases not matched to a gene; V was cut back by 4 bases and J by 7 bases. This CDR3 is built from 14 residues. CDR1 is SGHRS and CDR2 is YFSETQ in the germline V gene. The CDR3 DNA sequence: TGCGCCAGCAGCCCCGGACAGGGCAGGAATGAGCAGTTCTTC. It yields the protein CASSPGQGRNEQFF.

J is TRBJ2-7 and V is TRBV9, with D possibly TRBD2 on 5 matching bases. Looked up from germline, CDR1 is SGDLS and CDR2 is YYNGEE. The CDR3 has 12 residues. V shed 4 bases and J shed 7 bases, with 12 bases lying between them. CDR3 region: CASSSGFGEQYF. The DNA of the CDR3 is TGTGCCAGCAGCTCGGGATTTGGGGAGCAGTACTTC.

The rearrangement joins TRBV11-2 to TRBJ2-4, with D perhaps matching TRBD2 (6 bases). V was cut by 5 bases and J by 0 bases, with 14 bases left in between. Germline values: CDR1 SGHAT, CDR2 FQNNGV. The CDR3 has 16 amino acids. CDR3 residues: CASSPGMGGAKNIQYF. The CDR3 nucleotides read TGTGCCAGCAGCCCCGGGATGGGAGGAGCCAAAAACATTCAGTACTTC.

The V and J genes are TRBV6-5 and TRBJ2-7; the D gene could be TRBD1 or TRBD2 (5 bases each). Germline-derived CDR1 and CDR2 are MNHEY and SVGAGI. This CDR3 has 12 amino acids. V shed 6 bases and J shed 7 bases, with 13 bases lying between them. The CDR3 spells CASRTTGGEQYF. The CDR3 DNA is TGTGCCAGCAGAACCACAGGCGGGGAGCAGTACTTC.

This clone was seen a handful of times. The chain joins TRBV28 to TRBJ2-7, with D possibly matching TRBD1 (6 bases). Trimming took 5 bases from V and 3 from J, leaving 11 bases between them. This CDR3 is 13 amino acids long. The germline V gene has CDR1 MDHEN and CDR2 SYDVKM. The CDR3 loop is CASSNTGYYEQYF. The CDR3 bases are TGTGCCAGCAGTAATACAGGGTACTACGAGCAGTACTTC.

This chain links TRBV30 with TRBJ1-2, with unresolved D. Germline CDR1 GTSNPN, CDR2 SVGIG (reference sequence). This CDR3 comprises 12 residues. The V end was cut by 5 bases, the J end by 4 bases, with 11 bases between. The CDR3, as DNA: TGTGCCTGGGTCCTGGGCGGCTATGGCTACACCTTC. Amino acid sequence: CAWVLGGYGYTF.

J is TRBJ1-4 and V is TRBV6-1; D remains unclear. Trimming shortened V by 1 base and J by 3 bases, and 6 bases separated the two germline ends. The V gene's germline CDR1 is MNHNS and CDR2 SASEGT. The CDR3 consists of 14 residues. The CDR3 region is CASSEGGANEKLFF. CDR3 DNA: TGTGCCAGCAGTGAAGGAGGAGCTAATGAAAAACTGTTTTTT.

The CDR3 coding sequence is TGTGCCATCGCGGACAGATTCTACAATGAGCAGTTCTTC. Amino acids: CAIADRFYNEQFF. This chain joins TRBV10-3 and TRBJ2-1; D is perhaps TRBD1 (6 bases). The CDR3 loop spans 13 amino acids. Per the germline V gene, CDR1 is ENHRY and CDR2 is SYGVKD. V dropped 8 bases and J dropped 3 bases, with 11 bases sitting between them.

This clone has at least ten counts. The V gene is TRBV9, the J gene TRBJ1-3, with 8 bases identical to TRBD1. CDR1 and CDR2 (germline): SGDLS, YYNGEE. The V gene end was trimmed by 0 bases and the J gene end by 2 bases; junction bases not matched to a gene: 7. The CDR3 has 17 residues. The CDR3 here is CASSVGGQGMAGNTIYF. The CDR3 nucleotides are TGTGCCAGCAGCGTAGGTGGACAGGGAATGGCTGGAAACACCATATATTTT.

The CDR3 region has the DNA TGTGCCACCAGTGAATCTGGGACAGTCCAAGAGACCCAGTACTTC. Translation gives CATSESGTVQETQYF. The chain carries TRBV24-1 and TRBJ2-5, with 7 bases lining up with TRBD1. Germline V gene sequence: CDR1 KGHDR, CDR2 SFDVKD. The CDR3 runs 15 residues. V trimming: 4 bases; J trimming: 1 base; junction bases outside the gene matches: 5.

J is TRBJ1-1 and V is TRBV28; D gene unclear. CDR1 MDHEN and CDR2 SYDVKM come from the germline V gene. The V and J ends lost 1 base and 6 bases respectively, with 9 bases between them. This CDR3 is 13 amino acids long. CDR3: CASSLYRSAEAFF. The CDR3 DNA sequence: TGTGCCAGCAGTTTATACCGGTCTGCTGAAGCTTTCTTT.

The CDR3 DNA reads as TGCAGTGCCTGGGCAGGGTTCGAGCAGTACTTC. Protein product: CSAWAGFEQYF. The chain employs TRBV20-1 and TRBJ2-7; tentative D call: TRBD1 (5 bases). The CDR3 covers 11 residues. The germline V gene has CDR1 DFQATT and CDR2 SNEGSKA (reference sequence). Between the trimmed V and J ends, which lost 6 bases and 6 bases, there was a span of 12 bases.

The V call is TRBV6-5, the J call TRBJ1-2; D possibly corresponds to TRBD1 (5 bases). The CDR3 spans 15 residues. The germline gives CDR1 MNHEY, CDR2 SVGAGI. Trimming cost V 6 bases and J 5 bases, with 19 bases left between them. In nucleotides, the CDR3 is TGTGCCAGCAGAGTACCTCGGGACGGAGTTTATGGCTACACCTTC. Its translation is CASRVPRDGVYGYTF.

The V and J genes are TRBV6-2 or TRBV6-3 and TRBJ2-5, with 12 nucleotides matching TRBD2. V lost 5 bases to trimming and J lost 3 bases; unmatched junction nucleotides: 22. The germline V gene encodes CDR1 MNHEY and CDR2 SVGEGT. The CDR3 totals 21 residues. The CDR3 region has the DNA TGTGCCAGCAGTGCACTCTCCAGGGCTAGCGGGGGGGTCCCACCCAAAGAGACCCAGTACTTC. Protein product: CASSALSRASGGVPPKETQYF.

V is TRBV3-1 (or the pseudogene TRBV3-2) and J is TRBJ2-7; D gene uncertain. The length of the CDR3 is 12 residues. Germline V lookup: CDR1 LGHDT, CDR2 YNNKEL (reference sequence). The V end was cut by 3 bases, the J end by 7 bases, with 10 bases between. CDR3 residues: CASSQDTREQYF. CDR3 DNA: TGTGCCAGCAGCCAGGATACGAGGGAGCAGTACTTC.

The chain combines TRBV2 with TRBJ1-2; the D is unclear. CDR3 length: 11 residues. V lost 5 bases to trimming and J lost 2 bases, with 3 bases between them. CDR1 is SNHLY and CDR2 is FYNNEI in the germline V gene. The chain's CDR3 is CASSSNYGYTF. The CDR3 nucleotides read TGTGCCAGCAGTTCCAACTATGGCTACACCTTC.

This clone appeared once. The CDR3 is CASTRTGGTEAFF. As DNA, the CDR3 is TGTGCCAGTACCCGGACAGGGGGCACTGAAGCTTTCTTT. V gene TRBV19 combines with J gene TRBJ1-1; 10 bases line up with TRBD1. The germline gives CDR1 LNHDA, CDR2 SQIVND (reference sequence). Germline trimming cut 7 bases from V and 4 bases from J; bases unmatched to any gene: 3. This CDR3 has 13 residues.

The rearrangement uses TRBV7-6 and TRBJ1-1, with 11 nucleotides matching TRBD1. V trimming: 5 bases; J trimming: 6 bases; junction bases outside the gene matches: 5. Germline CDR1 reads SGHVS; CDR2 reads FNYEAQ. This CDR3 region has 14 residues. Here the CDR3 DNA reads TGTGCCAGCAGCCGGACAGGGGGCTCTCCTGAAGCTTTCTTT. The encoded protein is CASSRTGGSPEAFF. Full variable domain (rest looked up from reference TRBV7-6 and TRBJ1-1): GAGVSQSPRYKVTKRGQDVALRCDPISGHVSLYWYRQALGQGPEFLTYFNYEAQQDKSGLPNDRFSAERPEGSISTLTIQRTEQRDSAMYRCASSRTGGSPEAFFGQGTRLTVV.